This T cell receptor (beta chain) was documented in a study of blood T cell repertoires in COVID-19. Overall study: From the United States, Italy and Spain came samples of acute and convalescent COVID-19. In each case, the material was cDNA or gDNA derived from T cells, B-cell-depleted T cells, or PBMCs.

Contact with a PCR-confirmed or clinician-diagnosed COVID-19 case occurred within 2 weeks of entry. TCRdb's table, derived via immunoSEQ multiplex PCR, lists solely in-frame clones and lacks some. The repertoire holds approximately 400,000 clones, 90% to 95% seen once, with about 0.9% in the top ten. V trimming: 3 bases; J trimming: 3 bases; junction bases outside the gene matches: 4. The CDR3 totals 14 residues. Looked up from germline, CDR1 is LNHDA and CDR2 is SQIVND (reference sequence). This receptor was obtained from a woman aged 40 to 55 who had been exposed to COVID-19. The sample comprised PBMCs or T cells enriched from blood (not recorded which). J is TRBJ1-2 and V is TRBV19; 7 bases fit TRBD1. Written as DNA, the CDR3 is TGTGCCAGTAGTATGGGGGACAGTTACTATGGCTACACCTTC. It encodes CASSMGDSYYGYTF.